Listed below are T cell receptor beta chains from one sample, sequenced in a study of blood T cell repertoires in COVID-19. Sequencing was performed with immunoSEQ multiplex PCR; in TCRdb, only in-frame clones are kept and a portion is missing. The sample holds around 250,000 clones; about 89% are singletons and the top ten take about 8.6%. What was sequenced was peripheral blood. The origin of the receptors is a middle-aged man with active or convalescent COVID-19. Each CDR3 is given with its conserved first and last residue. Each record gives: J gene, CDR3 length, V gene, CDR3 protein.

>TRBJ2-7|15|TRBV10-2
CASRGPGQGGYEQYF
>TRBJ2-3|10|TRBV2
CARATDTQYF
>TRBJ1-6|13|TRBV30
CAWGSGVVSPLHF
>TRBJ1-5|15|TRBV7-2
CASSTRQALAQPQHF
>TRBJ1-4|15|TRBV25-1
CASSVRGSTNEKLFF
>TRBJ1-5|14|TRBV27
CASSGGYSNQPQHF
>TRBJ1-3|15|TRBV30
CAWSKTGVSGNTIYF
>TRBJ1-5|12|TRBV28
CATHRVNQPQHF
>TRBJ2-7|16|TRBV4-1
CASSQTRASGSYEQYF
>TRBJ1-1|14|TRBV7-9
CASTIGTGGTEAFF
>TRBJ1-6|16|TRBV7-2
CASSSSTGYEGSPLHF
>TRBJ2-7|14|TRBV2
CASSEVDSPYEQYF
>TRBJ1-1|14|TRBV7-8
CASSLVQGFTEAFF
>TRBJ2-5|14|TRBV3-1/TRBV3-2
CASSPLQAQETQYF
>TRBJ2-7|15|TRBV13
CASSLGGDGSYEQYF